Below, 27 T cell receptor beta chains from the same sample are listed, as sequenced in a study of blood T cell repertoires in COVID-19. Assay: immunoSEQ multiplex PCR; the TCRdb copy retains only in-frame clones and omits some. The table records some 190,000 clones, roughly four fifths of them present only once. The specimen sequenced was peripheral blood. These receptors were collected from a woman aged 50 to 65 with acute or convalescent COVID-19.

This clone was detected a few times. V usage is TRBV2 and J usage is TRBJ1-1; 7 bases are shared with TRBD1. V trimming: 5 bases; J trimming: 3 bases; junction bases outside the gene matches: 3. The V gene's germline CDR1 is SNHLY and CDR2 FYNNEI. This CDR3 is built from 13 residues. CDR3 sequence: CASSLQGYTEAFF. The CDR3 nucleotides are TGTGCCAGCAGTTTACAGGGGTACACTGAAGCTTTCTTT. Variable domain in full (rest from reference TRBV2 and TRBJ1-1): EPEVTQTPSHQVTQMGQEVILRCVPISNHLYFYWYRQILGQKVEFLVSFYNNEISEKSEIFDDQFSVERPDGSNFTLKIRSTKLEDSAMYFCASSLQGYTEAFFGQGTRLTVV.

This sequence joins TRBV6-6 and TRBJ2-7; D remains ambiguous. CDR3 size: 12 residues. V lost 5 bases to trimming and J lost 4 bases, with 9 bases between them. The V gene's germline CDR1 is MNHNY and CDR2 SVGAGI (reference sequence). The CDR3: CASSALVYEQYF. CDR3 nucleotides: TGTGCCAGCAGTGCCTTAGTGTACGAGCAGTACTTC.

The chain recombines TRBV27 with TRBJ1-6; 8 bases are a match to TRBD1. Germline V CDR1 and CDR2: MNHEY, SMNVEV (reference sequence). This CDR3 is 13 amino acids long. The trim removed 5 bases at V and 8 bases at J, leaving 2 bases unmatched. The CDR3, as DNA: TGTGCCAGCAGTACAGGGGGACATTCACCCCTCCACTTT. Its protein is CASSTGGHSPLHF.

This chain joins TRBV7-9 and TRBJ2-1; TRBD2 aligns across 7 bases. From germline, CDR1 is SEHNR and CDR2 FQNEAQ (reference sequence). The CDR3 is 14 residues long. The junction had 9 bases not matched to a gene; V was cut back by 7 bases and J by 6 bases. Here the CDR3 reads CASTEVGLSNEQFF. CDR3 DNA sequence: TGTGCCAGCACCGAAGTGGGACTAAGCAATGAGCAGTTCTTC.

The chain is built from TRBV27 and TRBJ2-1; tentatively, D is TRBD2 (5 bases). The length of the CDR3 is 13 residues. V was pared by 5 bases and J by 4 bases, with 9 bases between. Germline V gives CDR1 MNHEY, CDR2 SMNVEV (reference sequence). For the CDR3, the DNA is TGTGCCAGCAGTCGGGATCCGTACAATGAGCAGTTCTTC. It is translated as CASSRDPYNEQFF.

The genes are TRBV7-8 and TRBJ1-5; 12 nucleotides match TRBD1. The CDR3 totals 17 residues. The germline CDR1 and CDR2 sequences are SGHVS and FQNEAQ. The V segment lost 5 bases and the J segment 6 bases; nucleotides outside the gene matches: 11. CDR3 nucleotides: TGTGCCAGCAGCCCGTCCCCCGGGACAGGGGGCGGTCAGCCCCAGCATTTT. Its translation: CASSPSPGTGGGQPQHF.

V is TRBV28 and J is TRBJ2-1, with D possibly TRBD2 on 6 matching bases. The CDR3 is made up of 16 amino acids. CDR1 and CDR2 (germline): MDHEN, SYDVKM. Trimming removed 6 bases from V and 3 bases from J, with 18 bases in between. CDR3 loop: CASSSLGGDGYNEQFF. The CDR3 DNA follows: TGTGCCAGCAGCTCGCTTGGAGGGGACGGCTACAATGAGCAGTTCTTC.

V and J are TRBV9 and TRBJ1-3; tentatively, D is TRBD1 (6 bases). The V end was cut by 6 bases, the J end by 0 bases, with 16 bases between. Germline V gives CDR1 SGDLS, CDR2 YYNGEE. The CDR3 length is 16 residues. Here the CDR3 DNA reads TGTGCCAGCAAAGCGACAGGCAACTTCTCTGGAAACACCATATATTTT. This gives the protein CASKATGNFSGNTIYF.

The V gene is TRBV27, the J gene TRBJ1-2, with TRBD1 matching over 7 bases. The CDR3 runs 15 residues. The J segment lost 6 bases and the V segment lost 6 bases, leaving 13 bases of the junction unmatched. Per germline, CDR1 MNHEY and CDR2 SMNVEV (reference sequence). The CDR3 sequence is CASSISRSGGDGYTF. Here the CDR3 DNA reads TGTGCCAGCAGCATTTCTAGGTCAGGGGGAGATGGCTACACCTTC.

The CDR3 coding sequence is TGTGCCAGCAGTTACGGTCAGGCAGGAAATCAGCCCCAGCATTTT. Its translation: CASSYGQAGNQPQHF. V gene TRBV6-2 or TRBV6-3 combines with J gene TRBJ1-5; no clear D gene. The CDR3 is 15 amino acids. Germline CDR1 MNHEY, CDR2 SVGEGT. The ends were cut back, 2 bases at V and 4 bases at J, with 12 bases in the middle.

V and J are TRBV11-2 and TRBJ2-3; 8 nucleotides match TRBD2. This CDR3 is 15 amino acids long. CDR1 and CDR2 (germline): SGHAT, FQNNGV. The V segment lost 3 bases and the J segment 5 bases; nucleotides outside the gene matches: 7. The CDR3 reads CASSFSGRAEDTQYF. The CDR3 DNA sequence: TGTGCCAGCAGCTTTTCCGGGAGGGCCGAAGATACGCAGTATTTT.

This sequence joins TRBV12-3 or TRBV12-4 and TRBJ2-1; perhaps TRBD1 as D (6 bases). This CDR3 is 12 amino acids long. Trimming pared 4 bases from V and 12 bases from J, leaving 13 bases between. Written as DNA, the CDR3 is TGTGCCAGCAGTTCAGGGGCTCGGGGGCAGTTCTTC. As protein: CASSSGARGQFF.

The chain is built from TRBV29-1 and TRBJ1-1, with a tentative D call TRBD1 (6 bases). The CDR3 contains 13 residues. CDR1 is SQVTM, CDR2 ANQGSEA, per germline. V was clipped by 5 bases and J by 2 bases, with 12 bases between them. The CDR3 DNA reads TGCAGCGTTCAACAGGGCGGAAACACTGAAGCTTTCTTT. Translation gives CSVQQGGNTEAFF. The whole variable domain, remainder taken from reference TRBV29-1 and TRBJ1-1, is SAVISQKPSRDICQRGTSLTIQCQVDSQVTMMFWYRQQPGQSLTLIATANQGSEATYESGFVIDKFPISRPNLTFSTLTVSNMSPEDSSIYLCSVQQGGNTEAFFGQGTRLTVV.

This clone appeared a single time. The chain is built from TRBV19 and TRBJ2-7, with 8 bases identical to TRBD1. This CDR3 comprises 15 residues. Germline V gene lookup returns CDR1 LNHDA and CDR2 SQIVND (reference sequence). Germline trimming cut 1 base from V and 7 bases from J; bases unmatched to any gene: 9. CDR3 sequence (DNA): TGTGCCAGTAGTATAGGGGGGACAGGACTAAGAGAGCAGTACTTC. Encoded protein: CASSIGGTGLREQYF. Combining the CDR3 with reference TRBV19 and TRBJ2-7 gives the whole variable domain DGGITQSPKYLFRKEGQNVTLSCEQNLNHDAMYWYRQDPGQGLRLIYYSQIVNDFQKGDIAEGYSVSREKKESFPLTVTSAQKNPTAFYLCASSIGGTGLREQYFGPGTRLTVT.

This chain joins TRBV4-1 and TRBJ1-5; D remains ambiguous. Trimming removed 1 base from V and 3 bases from J, with 7 bases in between. Germline loops: CDR1 MGHRA, CDR2 YSYEKL. This CDR3 is built from 14 residues. CDR3 sequence reads: CASSQGQANQPQHF. The CDR3 nucleotides are TGCGCCAGCAGCCAAGGTCAGGCCAATCAGCCCCAGCATTTT.

The chain couples TRBV12-2 to TRBJ2-7; the D segment call TRBD2 is taken from the table without a DNA check. TRBV12-2 is deemed a pseudogene. This CDR3 has 22 amino acids. CDR3 coding DNA: TGTGCAAGTCGCTTAGAAGCCACCCTAACCGGGACTAGCTGTCGCAAGTCCTACGAGCAGTACTTC. As protein: CASRLEATLTGTSCRKSYEQYF.

The rearrangement uses TRBV11-2 and TRBJ1-5; D unclear. V was shortened by 1 base and J by 4 bases, with 8 bases between the two germline ends. The CDR3 spans 14 residues. CDR1 and CDR2 (germline): SGHAT, FQNNGV. Written as DNA, the CDR3 is TGTGCCAGCAGCTTAGCTCCAGAAAATCAGCCCCAGCATTTT. It specifies CASSLAPENQPQHF.

The chain has TRBV6-2 or TRBV6-3 and TRBJ1-5; no definite D call. This CDR3 is built from 18 residues. With 5 bases removed from V and 5 bases from J, the gap between germline ends came to 25 bases. Per germline, CDR1 MNHEY and CDR2 SVGEGT. The CDR3: CASSLRTITPGRDQPQHF. CDR3 DNA: TGTGCCAGCAGTCTTCGGACTATAACCCCGGGTCGGGATCAGCCCCAGCATTTT.

The chain combines TRBV20-1 with TRBJ2-7; unclear D gene. CDR1 is DFQATT and CDR2 is SNEGSKA in the germline V gene (reference sequence). This CDR3 is built from 15 residues. The V gene lost 3 bases and the J gene lost 3 bases, with 18 bases spanning the gap. The CDR3 loop is CSASGMLEDIYEQYF. CDR3 sequence (DNA): TGCAGTGCTAGTGGGATGTTGGAAGACATCTACGAGCAGTACTTC.

The sample holds many counts of this clone. The chain is built from TRBV30 and TRBJ2-2; the D gene is possibly TRBD2 (5 bases). The CDR3 totals 15 residues. V was clipped by 1 base and J by 5 bases, with 14 bases between them. Per the germline V gene, CDR1 is GTSNPN and CDR2 is SVGIG (reference sequence). CDR3 amino acids: CAWSEEFGGTGELFF. DNA of the CDR3: TGTGCCTGGAGTGAAGAATTCGGCGGGACCGGGGAGCTGTTTTTT.

The sample holds a few counts of this clone. The V gene is TRBV12-5, the J gene TRBJ2-5; 7 positions agree with TRBD1. Germline-derived CDR1 and CDR2 are LGHNT and FRNRAP. This CDR3 has 14 amino acids. Unmatched junction bases numbered 6, after V lost 7 bases and J lost 1 base. The CDR3 region is CASARNRGQETQYF. DNA for the CDR3: TGTGCTAGTGCCCGAAACAGGGGCCAAGAGACCCAGTACTTC.

This sequence joins TRBV10-3 and TRBJ2-7; 10 bases are a match to TRBD1. Trimming removed 6 bases from V and 4 bases from J; junction bases left unmatched: 9. This CDR3 is built from 15 residues. Germline CDR1 and CDR2: ENHRY and SYGVKD. The CDR3 sequence: CAIRNPGTGDYEQYF. DNA of the CDR3: TGTGCCATCAGGAATCCCGGGACAGGGGATTACGAGCAGTACTTC.

This clone was picked up one time. The CDR3 here is CASSATTGGNTIYF. For the CDR3, the DNA is TGTGCCAGCAGTGCCACGACAGGAGGAAACACCATATATTTT. The V gene is TRBV6-6, the J gene TRBJ1-3; weak D call: TRBD1 (6 bases). V was cut by 5 bases and J by 4 bases, with 12 bases left in between. CDR1 and CDR2 from the germline V gene are MNHNY and SVGAGI (reference sequence). This CDR3 is 14 amino acids long.

This clone was counted once. The V gene is TRBV18, the J gene TRBJ2-7; TRBD1 is a possible D gene (5 bases). Germline V gene data show CDR1 as KGHSH and CDR2 as LQKENI. The CDR3 has 16 residues. V gave up 5 bases and J gave up 7 bases, with 24 bases separating them. CDR3 amino acids: CASSVTQQGRTGEQYF. The CDR3 nucleotides read TGTGCCAGCTCAGTCACCCAGCAGGGTAGGACGGGTGAGCAGTACTTC.

The V and J genes are TRBV5-1 and TRBJ2-2; D perhaps matches TRBD1 (6 bases). This CDR3 is 16 amino acids long. Trimming took off 3 bases at V and 6 bases at J, with 18 bases between the two ends. Germline V lookup: CDR1 SGHRS, CDR2 YFSETQ. The CDR3 sequence: CASSSNPPGEAGELFF. In DNA, the CDR3 is TGCGCCAGCAGCTCGAACCCCCCAGGGGAAGCCGGGGAGCTGTTTTTT.

This clone was detected only once. The chain couples TRBV30 to TRBJ2-7, with TRBD1 matching over 7 bases. The J segment lost 4 bases and the V segment lost 1 base, leaving 1 base of the junction unmatched. This CDR3 comprises 12 residues. Germline CDR1 GTSNPN, CDR2 SVGIG (reference sequence). In DNA, the CDR3 is TGTGCCTGGAGTGACAGGGGTTACGAGCAGTACTTC. Translation gives CAWSDRGYEQYF.

The chain uses TRBV9 and TRBJ1-6; no definite D call. Trimming took off 0 bases at V and 1 base at J, with 8 bases between the two ends. The germline gives CDR1 SGDLS, CDR2 YYNGEE. The CDR3 extends over 16 amino acids. CDR3 loop: CASSVDPGSYNSPLHF. The CDR3 DNA follows: TGTGCCAGCAGCGTAGATCCGGGGTCCTATAATTCACCCCTCCACTTT.